The 10 T cell receptor beta chains reported below all come from one sample, sequenced in a study of human T cells and chemical hapten exposure. Time point described: patch test 1, 2 weeks after DPC sensitization. Treatment: therapeutic diphenylcyclopropenone sensitization with weekly scalp DPC. TCRdb used MiXCR to reprocess the RACE reads, holding one entry per CDR3 protein. The table includes some 83,000 distinct CDR3 sequences, about 11% detected once. This specimen was whole blood, taken in connection with sensitization to the hapten diphenylcyclopropenone (DPC). Every receptor here comes from a woman between 45 and 65 years old with alopecia areata. Some clones in this sample may be carry-over from other donors' samples.

A few counts support this clonotype. J is TRBJ2-1 and V is TRBV7-3; 10 nucleotides match TRBD1. V lost 5 bases, J lost 2 bases, and 3 bases stayed unmatched. CDR1 is SGHTA, CDR2 FQGTGA, per germline. The CDR3 is made up of 15 amino acids. As DNA, the CDR3 is TGTGCCAGCAGCACCGGGACAGGGGCCTACAATGAGCAGTTCTTC. Translation gives CASSTGTGAYNEQFF. Filled out from reference TRBV7-3 and TRBJ2-1, the complete variable domain reads GAGVSQTPSNKVTEKGKYVELRCDPISGHTALYWYRQSLGQGPEFLIYFQGTGAADDSGLPNDRFFAVRPEGSVSTLKIQRTERGDSAVYLCASSTGTGAYNEQFFGPGTRLTVL.

This clonotype came up a few times. V usage is TRBV19 and J usage is TRBJ2-4; D is ambiguous. Trimming shortened V by 6 bases and J by 1 base, and 1 base separated the two germline ends. The CDR3 sequence is 11 residues long. Germline V lookup: CDR1 LNHDA, CDR2 SQIVND (reference sequence). CDR3 residues: CASSAKNIQYF. As DNA, the CDR3 is TGTGCCAGTAGCGCCAAAAACATTCAGTACTTC.

This clonotype appeared many times. The chain combines TRBV4-1 with TRBJ2-6; D is unresolved. Looked up from germline, CDR1 is MGHRA and CDR2 is YSYEKL. CDR3 size: 16 residues. V lost 3 bases and J lost 2, with 11 bases in between. CDR3: CASSQATVTGANVLTF. In DNA form, the CDR3 reads TGCGCCAGCAGCCAGGCAACAGTTACTGGGGCCAACGTCCTGACTTTC.

This clonotype was detected a few times. This chain links TRBV4-2 with TRBJ2-1, with 9 bases that match TRBD2. The CDR3 consists of 16 residues. Trimming at V came to 5 bases and at J to 7 bases, leaving 12 bases not matched to a gene. The germline V gene has CDR1 LGHNA and CDR2 YNFKEQ. CDR3 sequence reads: CASSYSIGGGENEQFF. The CDR3 bases are TGTGCCAGCAGCTATAGCATCGGCGGGGGGGAGAATGAGCAGTTCTTC.

This clonotype occurred many times. This sequence joins TRBV14 and TRBJ1-6; tentative D call: TRBD1 (5 bases). The V gene lost 5 bases and the J gene lost 6 bases, with 14 bases spanning the gap. There are 15 residues in the CDR3. The V gene's germline CDR1 is SGHDN and CDR2 FVKESK. The CDR3 is CASSSPGRPNSPLHF. Written as DNA, the CDR3 is TGTGCCAGCAGCTCCCCGGGACGCCCTAATTCACCCCTCCACTTT.

The rearrangement uses TRBV7-2 and TRBJ2-5, with 7 bases lining up with TRBD1. This CDR3 has 14 amino acids. Germline CDR1 reads SGHTA; CDR2 reads FQGNSA. V lost 4 bases and J lost 2; bases outside the gene matches: 4. CDR3 sequence reads: CASSSRGKQETQYF. The CDR3 bases are TGTGCCAGCAGCTCCAGGGGGAAGCAAGAGACCCAGTACTTC.

In this sample, this clonotype turned up many times. This chain links TRBV7-2 with TRBJ2-1; the D gene is possibly TRBD2 (5 bases). Germline CDR1 reads SGHTA; CDR2 reads FQGNSA. This CDR3 contains 14 residues. Trimming shortened V by 0 bases and J by 13 bases, and 16 bases separated the two germline ends. Written as DNA, the CDR3 is TGTGCCAGCAGCTTAGCAGGGAGTGGAACGGCCCAGTTCTTC. Its protein product is CASSLAGSGTAQFF.

This clonotype occurred many times. The chain uses TRBV7-9 and TRBJ2-3; 16 bases are shared with TRBD2. This CDR3 region has 16 residues. With 5 bases clipped from V and 6 bases from J, the junction kept 5 bases outside the gene matches. Germline-derived CDR1 and CDR2 are SEHNR and FQNEAQ (reference sequence). The CDR3 reads CASSPGLAGGPDTQYF. The CDR3 region has the DNA TGTGCCAGCAGCCCGGGACTAGCGGGGGGGCCCGATACGCAGTATTTT.

The V call is TRBV9, the J call TRBJ1-3; no clear D gene. The CDR3 is made up of 14 amino acids. Germline assignment: CDR1 SGDLS and CDR2 YYNGEE. V was trimmed by 5 bases and J by 0 bases, leaving 9 bases between them. As DNA, the CDR3 is TGTGCCAGCAGTCTGACCTACTCTGGAAACACCATATATTTT. This gives the protein CASSLTYSGNTIYF.

This clonotype was detected many times. The CDR3 loop is CASSLGTSGGPTYNEQFF. CDR3 sequence (DNA): TGTGCCAGCAGCTTAGGGACTAGCGGGGGCCCTACCTACAATGAGCAGTTCTTC. This chain joins TRBV11-1 and TRBJ2-1, with 13 positions matching TRBD2. The CDR3 is 18 residues long. The junction had 5 bases not matched to a gene; V was cut back by 1 base and J by 2 bases. Germline CDR1 is SGHAT and CDR2 is FQDESV (reference sequence).